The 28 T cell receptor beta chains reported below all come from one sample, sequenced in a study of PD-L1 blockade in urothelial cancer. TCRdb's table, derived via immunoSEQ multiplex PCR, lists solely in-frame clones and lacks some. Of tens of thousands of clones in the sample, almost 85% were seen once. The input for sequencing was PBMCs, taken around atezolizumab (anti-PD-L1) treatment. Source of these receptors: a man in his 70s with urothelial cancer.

CDR3 amino acids: CASGGTSGTGELFF. The CDR3 DNA sequence: TGTGCCAGCGGAGGGACTAGCGGGACCGGGGAGCTGTTTTTT. The chain has TRBV6-6 and TRBJ2-2, with 12 bases fitting TRBD2. The V segment lost 8 bases and the J segment 5 bases; nucleotides outside the gene matches: 3. The germline gives CDR1 MNHNY, CDR2 SVGAGI (reference sequence). The CDR3 runs to 14 residues.

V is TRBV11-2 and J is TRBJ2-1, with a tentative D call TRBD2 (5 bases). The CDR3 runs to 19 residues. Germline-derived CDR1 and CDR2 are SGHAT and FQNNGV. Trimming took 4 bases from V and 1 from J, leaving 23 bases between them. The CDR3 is CASSSKRGIPVWSYNEQFF. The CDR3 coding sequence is TGTGCCAGCAGCTCCAAACGAGGGATCCCAGTGTGGTCCTACAATGAGCAGTTCTTC.

CDR3 sequence (DNA): TGTGCCAGCACCTCGGGACAGGTCTTCGGCTACGAGCAGTACTTC. Translated, it gives CASTSGQVFGYEQYF. The rearrangement links TRBV7-2 to TRBJ2-7; 8 positions match TRBD1. There are 15 residues in the CDR3. V trimming: 7 bases; J trimming: 3 bases; junction bases outside the gene matches: 11. Germline V gives CDR1 SGHTA, CDR2 FQGNSA.

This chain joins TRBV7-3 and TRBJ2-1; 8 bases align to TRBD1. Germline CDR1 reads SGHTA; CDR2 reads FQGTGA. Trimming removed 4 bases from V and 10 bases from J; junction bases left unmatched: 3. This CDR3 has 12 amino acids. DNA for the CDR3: TGTGCCAGCAGCTCCACAGGGGGAGAGCAGTTCTTC. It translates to CASSSTGGEQFF.

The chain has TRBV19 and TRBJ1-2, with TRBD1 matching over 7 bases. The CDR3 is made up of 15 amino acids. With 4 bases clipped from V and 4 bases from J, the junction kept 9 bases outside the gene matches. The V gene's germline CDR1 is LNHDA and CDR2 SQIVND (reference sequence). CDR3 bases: TGTGCCAGTAGTAATCCCACAGGGGTAGGCTATGGCTACACCTTC. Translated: CASSNPTGVGYGYTF.

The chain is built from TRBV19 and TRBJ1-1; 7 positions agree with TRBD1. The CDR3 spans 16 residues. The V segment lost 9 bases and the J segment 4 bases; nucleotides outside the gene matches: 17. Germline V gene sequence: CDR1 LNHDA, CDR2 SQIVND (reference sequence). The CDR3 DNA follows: TGTGCCAGCGCGACCGGGACAGCGCGTCGAAGCACTGAAGCTTTCTTT. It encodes CASATGTARRSTEAFF.

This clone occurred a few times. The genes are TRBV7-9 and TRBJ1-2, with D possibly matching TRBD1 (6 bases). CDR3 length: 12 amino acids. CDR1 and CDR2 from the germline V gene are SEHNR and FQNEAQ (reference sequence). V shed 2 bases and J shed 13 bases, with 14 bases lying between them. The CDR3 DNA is TGTGCCAGCAGCTTACCCCCAGGGGACCGCACCTTC. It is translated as CASSLPPGDRTF.

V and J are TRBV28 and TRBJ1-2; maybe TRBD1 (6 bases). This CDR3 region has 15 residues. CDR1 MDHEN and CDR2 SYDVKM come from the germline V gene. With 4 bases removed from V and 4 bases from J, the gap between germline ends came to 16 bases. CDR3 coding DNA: TGTGCCAGCAGTTCCGGGGGGCCCCCCCTCTATGGCTACACCTTC. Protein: CASSSGGPPLYGYTF.

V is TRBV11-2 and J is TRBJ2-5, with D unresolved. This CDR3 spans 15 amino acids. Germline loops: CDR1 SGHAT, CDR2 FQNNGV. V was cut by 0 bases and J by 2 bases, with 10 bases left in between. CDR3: CASSLDRNSQETQYF. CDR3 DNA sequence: TGTGCCAGCAGCTTAGATCGGAACAGTCAAGAGACCCAGTACTTC.

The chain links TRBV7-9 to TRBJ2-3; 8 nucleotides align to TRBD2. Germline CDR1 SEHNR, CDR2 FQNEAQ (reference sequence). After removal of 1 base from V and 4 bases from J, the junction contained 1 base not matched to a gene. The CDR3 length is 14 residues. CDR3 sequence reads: CASSLGTSSDTQYF. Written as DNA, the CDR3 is TGTGCCAGCAGCTTAGGGACTAGCTCAGATACGCAGTATTTT.

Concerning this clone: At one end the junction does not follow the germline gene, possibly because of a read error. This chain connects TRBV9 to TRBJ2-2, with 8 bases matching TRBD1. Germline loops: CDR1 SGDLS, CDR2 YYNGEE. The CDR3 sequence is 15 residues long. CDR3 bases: TGTGCCAGCAGCGCGCGACAGGGGCTAACCGAGGAGCTGTTTTTT. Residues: CASSARQGLTEELFF.

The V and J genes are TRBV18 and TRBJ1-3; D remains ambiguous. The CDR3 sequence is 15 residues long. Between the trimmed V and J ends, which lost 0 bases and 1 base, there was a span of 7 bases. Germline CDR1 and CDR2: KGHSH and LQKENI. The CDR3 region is CASSPPPGSGNTIYF. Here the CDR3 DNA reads TGTGCCAGCTCACCACCGCCGGGGTCTGGAAACACCATATATTTT.

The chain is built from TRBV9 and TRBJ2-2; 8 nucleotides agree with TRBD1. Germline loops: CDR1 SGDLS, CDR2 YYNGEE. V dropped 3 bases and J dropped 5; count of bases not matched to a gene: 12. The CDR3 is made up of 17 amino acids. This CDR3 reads CASSGRRKDRVTGELFF. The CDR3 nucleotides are TGTGCCAGCAGCGGACGACGCAAGGACAGGGTGACCGGGGAGCTGTTTTTT. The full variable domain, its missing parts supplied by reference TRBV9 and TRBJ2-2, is DSGVTQTPKHLITATGQRVTLRCSPRSGDLSVYWYQQSLDQGLQFLIQYYNGEERAKGNILERFSAQQFPDLHSELNLSSLELGDSALYFCASSGRRKDRVTGELFFGEGSRLTVL.

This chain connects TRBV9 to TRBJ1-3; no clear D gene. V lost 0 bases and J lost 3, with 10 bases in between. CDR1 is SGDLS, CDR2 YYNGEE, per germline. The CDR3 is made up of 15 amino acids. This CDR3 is CASSVVGDYGNTIYF. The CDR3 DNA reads TGTGCCAGCAGCGTAGTGGGAGATTATGGAAACACCATATATTTT.

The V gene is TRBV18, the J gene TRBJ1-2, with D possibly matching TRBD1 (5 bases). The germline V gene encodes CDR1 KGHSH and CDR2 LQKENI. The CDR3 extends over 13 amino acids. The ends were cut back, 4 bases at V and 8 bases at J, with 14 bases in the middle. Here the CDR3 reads CASSQEGERGYTF. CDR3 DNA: TGTGCCAGCTCACAGGAAGGGGAACGAGGCTACACCTTC.

The CDR3 nucleotides are TGCAGCGTGATAAAGGGGGACAGAAACCCCTACGAGCAGTACTTC. This sequence encodes CSVIKGDRNPYEQYF. The chain recombines TRBV29-1 with TRBJ2-7; TRBD1 agrees at 7 bases. The junction had 13 bases not matched to a gene; V was cut back by 6 bases and J by 2 bases. Looked up from germline, CDR1 is SQVTM and CDR2 is ANQGSEA. The CDR3 has 15 residues.

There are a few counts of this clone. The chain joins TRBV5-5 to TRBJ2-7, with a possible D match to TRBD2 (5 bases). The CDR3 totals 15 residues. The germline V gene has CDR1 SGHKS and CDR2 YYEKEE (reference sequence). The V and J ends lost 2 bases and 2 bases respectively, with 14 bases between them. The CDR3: CASSLGLDGTYEQYF. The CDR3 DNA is TGTGCCAGCAGCTTAGGTCTGGACGGGACCTACGAGCAGTACTTC.

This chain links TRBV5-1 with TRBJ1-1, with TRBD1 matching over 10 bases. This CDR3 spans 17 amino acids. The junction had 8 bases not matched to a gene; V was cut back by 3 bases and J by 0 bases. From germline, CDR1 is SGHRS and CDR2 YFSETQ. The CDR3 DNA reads TGCGCCAGCAGCTCCGCGGTGACAGGGGGCCTGAACACTGAAGCTTTCTTT. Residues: CASSSAVTGGLNTEAFF.

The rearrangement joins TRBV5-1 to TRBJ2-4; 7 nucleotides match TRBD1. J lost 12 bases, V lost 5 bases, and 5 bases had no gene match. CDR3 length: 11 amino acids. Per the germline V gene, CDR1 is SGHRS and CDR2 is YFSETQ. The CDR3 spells CASRKGQDQYF. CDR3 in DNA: TGCGCCAGCAGGAAAGGACAGGATCAGTACTTC.

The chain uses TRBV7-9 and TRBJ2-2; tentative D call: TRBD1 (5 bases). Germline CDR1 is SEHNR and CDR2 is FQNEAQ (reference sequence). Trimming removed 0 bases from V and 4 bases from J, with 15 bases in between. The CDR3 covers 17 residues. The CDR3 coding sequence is TGTGCCAGCAGCTTAGCGCGTATGGGGCGCGGCACCGGGGAGCTGTTTTTT. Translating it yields CASSLARMGRGTGELFF. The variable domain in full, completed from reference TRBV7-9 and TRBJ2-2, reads DTGVSQNPRHKITKRGQNVTFRCDPISEHNRLYWYRQTLGQGPEFLTYFQNEAQLEKSRLLSDRFSAERPKGSFSTLEIQRTEQGDSAMYLCASSLARMGRGTGELFFGEGSRLTVL.

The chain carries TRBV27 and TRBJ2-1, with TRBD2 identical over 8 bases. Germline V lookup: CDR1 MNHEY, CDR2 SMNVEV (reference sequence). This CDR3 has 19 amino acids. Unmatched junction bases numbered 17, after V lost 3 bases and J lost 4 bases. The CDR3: CASSFKTGGPWGGYNEQFF. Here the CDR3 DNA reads TGTGCCAGCAGTTTTAAAACGGGAGGGCCATGGGGGGGTTACAATGAGCAGTTCTTC.

CDR3 in amino acids: CASSFGQSYEQYF. The CDR3 region has the DNA TGTGCCAGCAGCTTTGGGCAGTCCTACGAGCAGTACTTC. This rearrangement joins TRBV7-9 to TRBJ2-7; D unresolved. Germline V gives CDR1 SEHNR, CDR2 FQNEAQ (reference sequence). This CDR3 has 13 amino acids. With 3 bases removed from V and 1 base from J, the gap between germline ends came to 7 bases. The whole variable domain, remainder taken from reference TRBV7-9 and TRBJ2-7, is DTGVSQNPRHKITKRGQNVTFRCDPISEHNRLYWYRQTLGQGPEFLTYFQNEAQLEKSRLLSDRFSAERPKGSFSTLEIQRTEQGDSAMYLCASSFGQSYEQYFGPGTRLTVT.

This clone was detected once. CDR3 residues: CASSFLAGTYEQYF. CDR3 DNA sequence: TGTGCCAGCAGTTTCTTGGCCGGGACTTACGAGCAGTACTTC. This sequence joins TRBV28 and TRBJ2-7, with D tentatively TRBD2 (6 bases). The CDR3 extends over 14 amino acids. Germline V lookup: CDR1 MDHEN, CDR2 SYDVKM. The V end was cut by 3 bases, the J end by 4 bases, with 13 bases between.

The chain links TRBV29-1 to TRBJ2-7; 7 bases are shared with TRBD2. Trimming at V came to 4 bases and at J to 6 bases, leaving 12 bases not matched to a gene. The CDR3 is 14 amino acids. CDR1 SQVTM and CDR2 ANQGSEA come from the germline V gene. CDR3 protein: CSVVGGDGVPEQYF. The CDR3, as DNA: TGCAGCGTTGTGGGGGGGGACGGAGTCCCCGAGCAGTACTTC.

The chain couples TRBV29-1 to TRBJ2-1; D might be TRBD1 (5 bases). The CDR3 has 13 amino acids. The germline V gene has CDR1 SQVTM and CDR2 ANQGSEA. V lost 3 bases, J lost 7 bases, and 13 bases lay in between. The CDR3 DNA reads TGCAGCGTTGAGAAAGGGGTCGGGAATGAGCAGTTCTTC. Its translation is CSVEKGVGNEQFF.

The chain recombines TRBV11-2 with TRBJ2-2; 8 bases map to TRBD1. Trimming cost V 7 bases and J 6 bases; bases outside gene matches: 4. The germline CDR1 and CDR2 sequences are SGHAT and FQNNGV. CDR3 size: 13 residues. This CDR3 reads CASTQGVSGELFF. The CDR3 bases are TGTGCCAGCACACAGGGGGTGTCCGGGGAGCTGTTTTTT.

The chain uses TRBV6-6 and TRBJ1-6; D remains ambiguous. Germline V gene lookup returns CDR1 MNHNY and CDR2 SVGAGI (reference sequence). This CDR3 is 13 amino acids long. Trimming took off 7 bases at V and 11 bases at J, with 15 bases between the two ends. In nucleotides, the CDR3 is TGTGCCAGCACCACGCCCCTCGGGACACCCCTCCACTTT. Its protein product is CASTTPLGTPLHF.

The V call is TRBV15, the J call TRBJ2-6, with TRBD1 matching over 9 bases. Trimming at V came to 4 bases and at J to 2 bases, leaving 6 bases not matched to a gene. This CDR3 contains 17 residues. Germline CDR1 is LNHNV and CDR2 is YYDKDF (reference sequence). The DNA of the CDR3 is TGTGCCACCAGCAAGGACAGGGGACAAACTGGGGCCAACGTCCTGACTTTC. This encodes CATSKDRGQTGANVLTF.